This T cell receptor beta chain came from a study of T cell repertoires in aging, cancer and after chemotherapy. The wider study: Paired samples before and after chemotherapy came from chronic lymphocytic leukemia patients on fludarabine- or bendamustine-based regimens. Study-wide results and limits: Immunological memory after chemotherapy cannot be judged from the repertoire data. Median generation probability rose over the chemotherapy interval in each cancer cohort, suggesting rebound thymic output. Loss of evenness, beyond lost richness, contributed to age-related TCR diversity decline in cancer patients.

The CDR3 consists of 14 residues. CDR1 and CDR2 (germline): MNHEY, SMNVEV (reference sequence). V shed 5 bases and J shed 2 bases, with 12 bases lying between them. Peripheral blood genomic DNA, not sorted cells or RNA, was the template. A mixed TRB-A/B primer pool amplified rearranged TRB by multiplex touch-down PCR. One entry per CDR3 protein results from TCRdb running MiXCR on the multiplex PCR reads. Among approximately 2,700 distinct CDR3 sequences, roughly 45% were seen once, and the ten largest hold less than 55%. With respect to this clonotype: Its target is unknown.

This TCR was recovered from a human donor with a blood cancer. This chain joins TRBV27 and TRBJ1-1, with D perhaps TRBD1 (6 bases). The sample comprised blood. In DNA form, the CDR3 reads TGTGCCAGCAGTCGTAAACAGGGAAACACTGAAGCTTTCTTT. It encodes CASSRKQGNTEAFF.